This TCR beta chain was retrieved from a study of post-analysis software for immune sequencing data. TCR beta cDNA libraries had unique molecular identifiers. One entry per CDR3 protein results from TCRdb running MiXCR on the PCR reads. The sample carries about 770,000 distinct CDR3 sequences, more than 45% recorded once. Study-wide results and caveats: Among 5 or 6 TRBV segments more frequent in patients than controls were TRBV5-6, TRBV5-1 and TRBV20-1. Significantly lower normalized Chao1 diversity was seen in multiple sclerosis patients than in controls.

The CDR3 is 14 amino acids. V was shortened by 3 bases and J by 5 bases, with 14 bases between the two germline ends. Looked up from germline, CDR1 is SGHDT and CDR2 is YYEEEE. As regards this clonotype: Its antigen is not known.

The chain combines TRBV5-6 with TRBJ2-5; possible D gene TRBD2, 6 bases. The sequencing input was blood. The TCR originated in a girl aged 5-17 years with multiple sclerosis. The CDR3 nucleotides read TGTGCCAGCAGCTCGCCGACTAGGGCGGAGACCCAGTACTTC. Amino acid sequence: CASSSPTRAETQYF.